This T cell receptor beta chain was sequenced in a study of post-analysis software for immune sequencing data. Study at large: As for disease course, relapsing-remitting, secondary progressive and progressive-relapsing multiple sclerosis were all included.

This CDR3 region has 15 residues. The J segment lost 5 bases and the V segment lost 5 bases, leaving 9 bases of the junction unmatched. Germline V gene sequence: CDR1 SEHNR, CDR2 FQNEAQ (reference sequence). Worth noting for this clonotype: No antigen is known for it.

Study outcomes and limitations: Samples sharing a preparation batch grouped tightly together when assessed by F measure. Relative to controls, patients with multiple sclerosis showed significantly lower normalized Chao1 diversity. With TRBV5-6, TRBV5-1 and TRBV20-1 included, about five TRBV segments were more frequent in patients than in controls.

TCR beta libraries were prepared from cDNA with unique molecular identifiers. With about 0.95 to 10 million T cells as the source, hundreds of thousands of cDNA molecules resulted. TCRdb re-analysed the PCR reads in MiXCR, keeping a single row per CDR3 protein. The sample consists of around 700,000 distinct CDR3 sequences, around 60% of them appearing once. The J gene is TRBJ2-5, the V gene TRBV7-9; 9 bases are shared with TRBD2. This TCR derives from a girl aged 2-15 years with multiple sclerosis. Input material: blood. Written as DNA, the CDR3 is TGTGCCAGCAGCCAACCAGCGGGGGGCGTGGAGACCCAGTACTTC. Its protein product is CASSQPAGGVETQYF.